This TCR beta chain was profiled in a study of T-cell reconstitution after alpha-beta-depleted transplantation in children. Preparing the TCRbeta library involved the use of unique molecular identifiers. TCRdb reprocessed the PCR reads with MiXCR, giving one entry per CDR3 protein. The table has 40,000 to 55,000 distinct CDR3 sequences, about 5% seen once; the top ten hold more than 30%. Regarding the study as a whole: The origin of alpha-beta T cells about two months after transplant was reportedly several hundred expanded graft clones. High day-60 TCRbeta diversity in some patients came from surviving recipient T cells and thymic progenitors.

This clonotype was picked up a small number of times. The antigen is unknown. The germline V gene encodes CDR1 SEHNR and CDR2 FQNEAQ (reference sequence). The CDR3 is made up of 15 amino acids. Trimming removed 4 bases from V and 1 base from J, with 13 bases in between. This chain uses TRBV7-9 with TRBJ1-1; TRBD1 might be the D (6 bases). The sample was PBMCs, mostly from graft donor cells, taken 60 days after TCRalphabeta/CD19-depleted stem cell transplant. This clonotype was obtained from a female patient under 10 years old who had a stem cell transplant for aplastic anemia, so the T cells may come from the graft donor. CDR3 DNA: TGTGCCAGCAGCTCCCGAGGGGGGGGGAACACTGAAGCTTTCTTT. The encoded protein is CASSSRGGGNTEAFF. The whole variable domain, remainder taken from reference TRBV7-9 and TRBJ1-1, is DTGVSQNPRHKITKRGQNVTFRCDPISEHNRLYWYRQTLGQGPEFLTYFQNEAQLEKSRLLSDRFSAERPKGSFSTLEIQRTEQGDSAMYLCASSSRGGGNTEAFFGQGTRLTVV.